This note documents a single T cell receptor beta chain sequence. A junction end diverges from the germline sequence, so it may reflect a read error. The sample carries other DNA sequences with the same CDR3. The CDR3 loop spans 13 amino acids. Germline V gene lookup returns CDR1 LNHDA and CDR2 SQIVND (reference sequence). Patients in Seattle were enrolled during active infection, then followed longitudinally. The data originate from a study of blood T cell repertoires in COVID-19. The method was immunoSEQ multiplex PCR; TCRdb's version includes in-frame clones alone and lacks a portion of them. The data contain about 64,000 clones, about 88% of them seen just once; the ten biggest clones take up 43%.

The sequenced sample was peripheral blood. The receptor comes from an older woman with COVID-19, enrolled during active disease. V is TRBV19 and J is TRBJ1-1, with 9 bases that match TRBD1. CDR3 DNA sequence: TGTGCCAGCGGGACAGGGTTGAACACTGAAGCTTTTTTT. Its translation: CASGTGLNTEAFF.